Below, 16 T cell receptor beta chains from the same sample are listed, as sequenced in a study of blood T cell repertoires in COVID-19. The table came from immunoSEQ multiplex PCR; TCRdb's copy has only in-frame clones and leaves some out. The table includes about 59,000 clones, 70% to 75% detected once. Source material: peripheral blood. The receptors were gathered from a woman in her seventies with acute or convalescent COVID-19.

This chain joins TRBV7-6 and TRBJ2-5; D uncertain. The ends were cut back, 0 bases at V and 7 bases at J, with 12 bases in the middle. The CDR3 is 14 residues long. The germline gives CDR1 SGHVS, CDR2 FNYEAQ. The chain's CDR3 is CASSLAGASGTQYF. The CDR3, as DNA: TGTGCCAGCAGCTTAGCAGGAGCGTCCGGGACCCAGTACTTC.

V and J are TRBV18 and TRBJ1-2; TRBD1 matches at 7 bases. CDR3 size: 17 residues. CDR1 and CDR2 (germline): KGHSH, LQKENI. Trimming cost V 3 bases and J 0 bases; bases outside gene matches: 10. The CDR3 region is CASSPETGLLANYGYTF. The CDR3 DNA reads as TGTGCCAGCTCACCGGAGACAGGGCTTCTAGCTAACTATGGCTACACCTTC.

This chain links TRBV2 with TRBJ1-1; TRBD1 aligns across 7 bases. V dropped 6 bases and J dropped 2; count of bases not matched to a gene: 12. Germline V CDR1 and CDR2: SNHLY, FYNNEI. There are 16 residues in the CDR3. CDR3 sequence: CASRGLGGQKNTEAFF. Written as DNA, the CDR3 is TGTGCCAGCAGGGGCTTGGGGGGACAGAAAAACACTGAAGCTTTCTTT.

V usage is TRBV9 and J usage is TRBJ2-3, with 11 bases identical to TRBD2. Germline assignment: CDR1 SGDLS and CDR2 YYNGEE. The CDR3 is made up of 17 amino acids. V lost 4 bases to trimming and J lost 7 bases; unmatched junction nucleotides: 14. This chain's CDR3 is CASSPLAGGHATNTQYF. CDR3 nucleotide sequence: TGTGCCAGCAGCCCCCTAGCGGGGGGCCATGCGACCAATACGCAGTATTTT.

The chain couples TRBV5-1 to TRBJ1-2, with D tentatively TRBD1 (6 bases). Trimming removed 0 bases from V and 7 bases from J, with 13 bases in between. The germline CDR1 and CDR2 sequences are SGHRS and YFSETQ. The CDR3 contains 14 residues. The DNA of the CDR3 is TGCGCCAGCAGCTTGGATATGGGGGCAAGTGGCTACACCTTC. Its protein is CASSLDMGASGYTF.

This clone came up once. The CDR3 spells CASSLEGGGEKLFF. The DNA of the CDR3 is TGCGCCAGCAGCCTTGAAGGGGGCGGAGAAAAACTGTTTTTT. This sequence joins TRBV5-1 and TRBJ1-4, with TRBD1 identical over 7 bases. CDR1 SGHRS and CDR2 YFSETQ come from the germline V gene. The length of the CDR3 is 14 residues. The junction had 8 bases not matched to a gene; V was cut back by 4 bases and J by 8 bases.

This chain uses TRBV5-1 with TRBJ1-4; the match to TRBD1 covers 7 bases. CDR3 length: 15 amino acids. J gave up 5 bases and V 0 bases, and 4 bases lay outside the gene matches. Germline lookup yields CDR1 SGHRS and CDR2 YFSETQ. CDR3 in DNA: TGCGCCAGCAGCTTGGGCGGGACAGCAAATGAAAAACTGTTTTTT. It codes for CASSLGGTANEKLFF.

This sequence joins TRBV7-8 and TRBJ2-5; possible D gene TRBD2, 7 bases. Trimming stripped 4 bases from V and 1 base from J, with 10 bases between. The CDR3 extends over 14 amino acids. Germline CDR1 reads SGHVS; CDR2 reads FQNEAQ. CDR3 bases: TGTGCCAGCAGCTCCCGGGGGGCCCAAGAGACCCAGTACTTC. Translated, it gives CASSSRGAQETQYF.

The chain carries TRBV29-1 and TRBJ2-7; 7 nucleotides match TRBD1. With V trimmed by 3 bases and J by 2 bases, 4 bases remained unmatched. Germline CDR1 SQVTM, CDR2 ANQGSEA. The CDR3 consists of 13 residues. The CDR3 bases are TGCAGCGTTGAGACAGGGATGACCTACGAGCAGTACTTC. Its translation is CSVETGMTYEQYF.

The V and J genes are TRBV7-9 and TRBJ1-1; TRBD1 matches at 8 bases. J gave up 1 base and V 4 bases, and 8 bases lay outside the gene matches. Looked up from germline, CDR1 is SEHNR and CDR2 is FQNEAQ (reference sequence). CDR3 size: 16 residues. The CDR3 protein is CASSSWGQASNTEAFF. CDR3 bases: TGTGCCAGCAGCTCGTGGGGACAGGCTTCGAACACTGAAGCTTTCTTT.

This clone is a singleton in its sample. The chain recombines TRBV7-2 with TRBJ2-7; 12 nucleotides align to TRBD1. Germline V gene lookup returns CDR1 SGHTA and CDR2 FQGNSA. V lost 0 bases, J lost 4 bases, and 1 base stayed unmatched. CDR3 length equals 15 residues. The CDR3 sequence: CASSLAGQGAYEQYV. The CDR3 nucleotides read TGTGCCAGCAGCTTAGCGGGACAGGGGGCGTACGAGCAGTACGTC.

The chain joins TRBV12-5 to TRBJ1-1, with a weak D call TRBD1 (6 bases). The germline CDR1 and CDR2 sequences are LGHNT and FRNRAP. V dropped 5 bases and J dropped 3 bases, with 16 bases sitting between them. The CDR3 contains 15 residues. Written as DNA, the CDR3 is TGTGCTAGTGGTCCTCCAGGGACACTTTACACTGAAGCTTTCTTT. It specifies CASGPPGTLYTEAFF.

The chain carries TRBV11-2 and TRBJ1-5; D is uncertain. Between the trimmed V and J ends, which lost 1 base and 7 bases, there was a span of 8 bases. Germline V gene data show CDR1 as SGHAT and CDR2 as FQNNGV. This CDR3 has 13 amino acids. The CDR3 protein is CASSLGYNQPQHF. CDR3 DNA sequence: TGTGCCAGCAGCTTAGGATACAACCAGCCCCAGCATTTT.

This CDR3 reads CASSQEGAGISNEQYF. The CDR3 DNA follows: TGTGCCAGCAGCCAAGAAGGAGCGGGGATTTCCAACGAGCAGTACTTC. The V call is TRBV3-1 (or the pseudogene TRBV3-2), the J call TRBJ2-7; 7 nucleotides line up with TRBD2. Trimming removed 0 bases from V and 5 bases from J; junction bases left unmatched: 10. Germline V gene data show CDR1 as LGHDT and CDR2 as YNNKEL (reference sequence). This CDR3 is built from 16 residues.

This clone was seen more than once but under ten times. The rearrangement uses TRBV7-2 and TRBJ1-6, with 7 nucleotides matching TRBD1. Germline trimming cut 3 bases from V and 10 bases from J; bases unmatched to any gene: 6. CDR1 is SGHTA and CDR2 is FQGNSA in the germline V gene. CDR3 length equals 14 residues. The CDR3 loop is CASSLDRSRSPLHF. Written as DNA, the CDR3 is TGTGCCAGCAGCTTGGACAGGAGTCGATCACCCCTCCACTTT.

The chain joins TRBV5-6 to TRBJ1-5, with D perhaps matching TRBD1 (5 bases). In germline, CDR1 is SGHDT, CDR2 YYEEEE. Between the trimmed V and J ends, which lost 6 bases and 6 bases, there was a span of 19 bases. The CDR3 spans 15 residues. The CDR3 sequence: CASTILDGGSQPQHF. CDR3 DNA sequence: TGTGCCAGCACCATCCTCGACGGGGGAAGTCAGCCCCAGCATTTT.